This entry concerns a single T cell receptor (beta chain). The antigen remains unidentified. V dropped 4 bases and J dropped 1; count of bases not matched to a gene: 12. CDR3 length: 18 amino acids. A sample-barcoded 5' primer and a J-beta primer mix were used in a second PCR of roughly 7 to 12 cycles. MiXCR, applied by TCRdb to the 5' RACE reads, yields one record per CDR3 protein. The sample includes around 1,800,000 distinct CDR3 sequences, more than 35% seen only once; the top ten take 23%. This specimen comes from a study of blood T cells in healthy people across ages. General study points: Researchers report that TCR beta diversity correlated strongly with naive T cell percentage.

The rearrangement joins TRBV12-3 or TRBV12-4 to TRBJ2-1, with 8 bases aligning to TRBD1. The receptor was derived from a human donor in good health. The material sequenced was blood. CDR3 residues: CASSSWRGRQGSYNEQFF. Written as DNA, the CDR3 is TGTGCCAGCAGTTCTTGGAGGGGGAGACAGGGGTCCTACAATGAGCAGTTCTTC.